The table lists the clone carrying this TCR beta chain with a few counts. Its antigen is unidentified. Germline CDR1 is MNHEY and CDR2 is SVGEGT. This CDR3 is built from 15 residues. The trim removed 6 bases at V and 7 bases at J, leaving 11 bases unmatched. This sample is part of a study of T cells after yellow fever vaccination. General study findings and limits: A weaker but faster secondary response was observed, peaking on day 5 versus 15. Clones from primary vaccination mostly reappeared after the booster (around 96% CD4, about 85% CD8).

Researchers made TCR cDNA using 5'RACE template switching, and this step added a universal primer site and UMIs. TCRdb reprocessed the 5' RACE reads via MiXCR and lists one record per CDR3 protein. This sample carries about 350,000 distinct CDR3 sequences, 7% to 9% of them seen once, and the ten largest clones take 17%. The sequence was collected from a young man who received the YFV17D yellow fever vaccine. Material: PBMCs, obtained approximately 47 days after the first yellow fever vaccination. V gene TRBV6-2 or TRBV6-3 combines with J gene TRBJ2-4, with 8 bases matching TRBD2. CDR3 loop: CASSNGGAGANIQYF. CDR3 nucleotide sequence: TGTGCCAGCAGCAACGGGGGGGCCGGCGCGAACATTCAGTACTTC.